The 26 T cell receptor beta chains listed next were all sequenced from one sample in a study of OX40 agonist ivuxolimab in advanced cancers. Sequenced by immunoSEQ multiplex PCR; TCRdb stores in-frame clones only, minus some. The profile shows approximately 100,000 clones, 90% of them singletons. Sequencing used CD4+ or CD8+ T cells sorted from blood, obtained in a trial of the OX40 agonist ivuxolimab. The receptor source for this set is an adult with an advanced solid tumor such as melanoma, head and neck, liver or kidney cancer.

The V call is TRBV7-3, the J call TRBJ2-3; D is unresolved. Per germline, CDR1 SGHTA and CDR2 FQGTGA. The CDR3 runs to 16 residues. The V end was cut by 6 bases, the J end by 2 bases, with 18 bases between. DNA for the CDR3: TGTGCCAGCAGTTTTACCGGGCCAGGATTCACAGATACGCAGTATTTT. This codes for CASSFTGPGFTDTQYF.

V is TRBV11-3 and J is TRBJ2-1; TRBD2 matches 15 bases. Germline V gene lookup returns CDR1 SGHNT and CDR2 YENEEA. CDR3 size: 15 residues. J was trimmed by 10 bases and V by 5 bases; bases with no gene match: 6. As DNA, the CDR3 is TGTGCCAGCAGCCAACCCGGGACTAGCGGGAGGGAGCAGTTCTTC. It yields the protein CASSQPGTSGREQFF.

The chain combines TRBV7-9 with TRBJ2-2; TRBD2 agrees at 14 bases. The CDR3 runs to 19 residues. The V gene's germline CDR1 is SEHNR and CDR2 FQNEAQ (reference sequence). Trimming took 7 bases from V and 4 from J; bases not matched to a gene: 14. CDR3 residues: CASNLVRLAGGPGTGELFF. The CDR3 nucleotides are TGTGCCAGCAACCTAGTGAGACTAGCGGGAGGGCCAGGCACCGGGGAGCTGTTTTTT. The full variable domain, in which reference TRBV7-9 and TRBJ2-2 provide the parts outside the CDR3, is DTGVSQNPRHKITKRGQNVTFRCDPISEHNRLYWYRQTLGQGPEFLTYFQNEAQLEKSRLLSDRFSAERPKGSFSTLEIQRTEQGDSAMYLCASNLVRLAGGPGTGELFFGEGSRLTVL.

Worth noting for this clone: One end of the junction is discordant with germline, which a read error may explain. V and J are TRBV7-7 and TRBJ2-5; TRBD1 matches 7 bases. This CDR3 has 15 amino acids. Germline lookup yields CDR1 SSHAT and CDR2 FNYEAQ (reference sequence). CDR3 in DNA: TGTGCTAGCAGCATACAGGGGTTTTCGGAAGAGACCCAGTACTTC. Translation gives CASSIQGFSEETQYF.

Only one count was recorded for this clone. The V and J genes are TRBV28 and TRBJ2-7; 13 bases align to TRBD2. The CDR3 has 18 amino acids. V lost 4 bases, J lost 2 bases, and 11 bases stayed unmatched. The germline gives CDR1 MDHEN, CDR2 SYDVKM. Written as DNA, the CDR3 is TGTGCCAGCAGTTCCTCCGGGACTAGCGGGAAGCTGGCCTACGAGCAGTACTTC. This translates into CASSSSGTSGKLAYEQYF.

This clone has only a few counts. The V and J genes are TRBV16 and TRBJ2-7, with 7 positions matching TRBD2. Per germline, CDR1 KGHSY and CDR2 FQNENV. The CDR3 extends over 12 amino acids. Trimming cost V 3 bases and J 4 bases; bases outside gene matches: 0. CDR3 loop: CASSQGGYEQYF. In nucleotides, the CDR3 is TGTGCCAGCAGCCAGGGGGGGTACGAGCAGTACTTC.

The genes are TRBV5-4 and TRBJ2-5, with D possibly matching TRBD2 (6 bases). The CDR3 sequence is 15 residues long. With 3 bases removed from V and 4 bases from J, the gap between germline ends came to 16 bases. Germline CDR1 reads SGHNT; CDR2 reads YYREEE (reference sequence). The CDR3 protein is CASSSSTGEAETQYF. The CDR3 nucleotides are TGTGCCAGCAGCTCCTCGACGGGAGAAGCAGAGACCCAGTACTTC.

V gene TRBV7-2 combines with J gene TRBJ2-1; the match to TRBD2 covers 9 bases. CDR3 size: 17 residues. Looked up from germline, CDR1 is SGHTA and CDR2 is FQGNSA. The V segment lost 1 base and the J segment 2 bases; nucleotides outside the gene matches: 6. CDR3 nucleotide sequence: TGTGCCAGCAGCTTAGGACTAGCGGACTTCACCTACAATGAGCAGTTCTTC. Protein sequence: CASSLGLADFTYNEQFF.

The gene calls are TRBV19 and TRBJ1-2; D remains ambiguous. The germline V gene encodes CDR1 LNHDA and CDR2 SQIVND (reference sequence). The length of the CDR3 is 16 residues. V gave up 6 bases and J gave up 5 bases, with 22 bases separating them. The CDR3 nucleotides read TGTGCCAGTAGCCTTGGCCCGGGCCTTTCCCTTTATGGCTACACCTTC. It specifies CASSLGPGLSLYGYTF.

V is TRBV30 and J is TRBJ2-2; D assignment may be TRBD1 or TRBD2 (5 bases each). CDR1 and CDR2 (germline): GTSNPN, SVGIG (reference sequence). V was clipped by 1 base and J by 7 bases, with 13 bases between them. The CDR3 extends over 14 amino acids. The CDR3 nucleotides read TGTGCCTGGAGTGAAAAGGAGAGGGGCGGGGAGCTGTTTTTT. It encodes CAWSEKERGGELFF.

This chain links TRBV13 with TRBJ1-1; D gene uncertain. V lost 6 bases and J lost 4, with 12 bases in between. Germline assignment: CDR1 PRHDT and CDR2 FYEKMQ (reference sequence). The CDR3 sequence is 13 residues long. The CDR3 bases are TGTGCCAGCAGTCAAAGCCGGTTCACTGAAGCTTTCTTT. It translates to CASSQSRFTEAFF.

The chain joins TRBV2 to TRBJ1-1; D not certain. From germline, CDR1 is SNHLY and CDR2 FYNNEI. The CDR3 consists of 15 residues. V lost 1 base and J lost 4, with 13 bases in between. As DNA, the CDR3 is TGTGCCAGCAGTGAAGGGAGGACCGTTCTCACTGAAGCTTTCTTT. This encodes CASSEGRTVLTEAFF.

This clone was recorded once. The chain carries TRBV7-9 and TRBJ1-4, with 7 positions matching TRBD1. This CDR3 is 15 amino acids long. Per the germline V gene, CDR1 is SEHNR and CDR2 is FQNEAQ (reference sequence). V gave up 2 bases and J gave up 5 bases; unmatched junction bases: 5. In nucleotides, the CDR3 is TGTGCCAGCAGCTTATCGACAGGGAGCAATGAAAAACTGTTTTTT. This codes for CASSLSTGSNEKLFF.

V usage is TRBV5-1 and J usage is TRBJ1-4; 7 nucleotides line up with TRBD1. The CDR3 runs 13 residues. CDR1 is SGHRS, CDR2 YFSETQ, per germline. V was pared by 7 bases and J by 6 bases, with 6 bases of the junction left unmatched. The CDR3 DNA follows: TGCGCCAGCGGCTGGACAGGTGATGAAAAACTGTTTTTT. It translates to CASGWTGDEKLFF.

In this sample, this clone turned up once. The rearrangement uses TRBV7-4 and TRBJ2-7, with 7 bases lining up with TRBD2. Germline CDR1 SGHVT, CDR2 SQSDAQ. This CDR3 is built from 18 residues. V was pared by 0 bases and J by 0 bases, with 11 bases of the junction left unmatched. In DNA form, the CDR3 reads TGTGCCAGCAGCTTAGCCCCTAGCGGTCCTCTACACTCCTACGAGCAGTACTTC. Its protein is CASSLAPSGPLHSYEQYF.

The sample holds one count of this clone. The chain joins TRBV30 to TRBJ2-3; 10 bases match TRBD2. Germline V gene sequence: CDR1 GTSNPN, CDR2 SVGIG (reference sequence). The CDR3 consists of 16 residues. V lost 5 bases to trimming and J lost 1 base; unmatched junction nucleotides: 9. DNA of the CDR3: TGTGCCTGGCGAGGTTCTAGCGGGAGTGGCACAGATACGCAGTATTTT. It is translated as CAWRGSSGSGTDTQYF.

CDR3 residues: CASSLNQGLEAFF. The CDR3, as DNA: TGCGCCAGCAGCCTCAACCAGGGCCTCGAAGCTTTCTTT. The chain links TRBV5-1 to TRBJ1-1; a possible D gene is TRBD1 (5 bases). Germline V gene data show CDR1 as SGHRS and CDR2 as YFSETQ. CDR3 length: 13 residues. Trimming removed 4 bases from V and 8 bases from J, with 15 bases in between.

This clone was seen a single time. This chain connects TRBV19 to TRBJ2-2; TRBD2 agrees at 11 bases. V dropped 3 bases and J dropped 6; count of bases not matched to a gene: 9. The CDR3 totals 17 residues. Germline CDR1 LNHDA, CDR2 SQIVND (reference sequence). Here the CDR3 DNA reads TGTGCCAGTAGTATGGTCATACTAGCGGGAGAACCCGGGGAGCTGTTTTTT. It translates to CASSMVILAGEPGELFF.

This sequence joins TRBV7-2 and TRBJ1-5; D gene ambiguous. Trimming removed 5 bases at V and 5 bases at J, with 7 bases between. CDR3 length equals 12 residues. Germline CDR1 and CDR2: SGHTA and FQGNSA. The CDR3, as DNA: TGTGCCAGCAGCCGAGAAGATCAGCCCCAGCATTTT. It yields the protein CASSREDQPQHF.

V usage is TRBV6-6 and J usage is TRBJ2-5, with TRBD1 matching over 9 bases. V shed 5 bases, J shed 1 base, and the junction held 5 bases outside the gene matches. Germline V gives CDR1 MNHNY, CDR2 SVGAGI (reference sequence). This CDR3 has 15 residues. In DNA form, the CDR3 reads TGTGCCAGCAGTACGGGGACAGGGCTCCAAGAGACCCAGTACTTC. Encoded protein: CASSTGTGLQETQYF.

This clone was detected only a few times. CDR3: CASSYSSNQPQHF. CDR3 bases: TGTGCCAGCAGTTACTCTAGCAATCAGCCCCAGCATTTT. This chain connects TRBV6-5 to TRBJ1-5; D is ambiguous. This CDR3 spans 13 amino acids. CDR1 MNHEY and CDR2 SVGAGI come from the germline V gene. Trimming cost V 0 bases and J 0 bases, with 0 bases left between them.

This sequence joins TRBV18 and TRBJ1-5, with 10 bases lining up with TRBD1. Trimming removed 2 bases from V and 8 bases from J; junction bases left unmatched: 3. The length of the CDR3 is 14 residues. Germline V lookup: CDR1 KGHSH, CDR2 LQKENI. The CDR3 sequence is CASSPSGTGEPQHF. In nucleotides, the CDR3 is TGTGCCAGCTCACCATCCGGGACAGGGGAGCCCCAGCATTTT.

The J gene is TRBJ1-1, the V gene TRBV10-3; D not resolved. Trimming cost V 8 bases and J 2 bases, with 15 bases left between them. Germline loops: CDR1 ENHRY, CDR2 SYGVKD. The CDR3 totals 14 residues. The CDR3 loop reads CAIQMEAPNTEAFF. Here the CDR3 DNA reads TGTGCCATCCAAATGGAGGCACCTAACACTGAAGCTTTCTTT.

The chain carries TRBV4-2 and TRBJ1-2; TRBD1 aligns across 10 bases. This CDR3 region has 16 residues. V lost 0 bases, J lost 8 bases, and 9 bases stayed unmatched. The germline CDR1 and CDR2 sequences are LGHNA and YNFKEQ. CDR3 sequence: CASSQEGDRGVWGYTF. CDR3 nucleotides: TGTGCCAGCAGCCAAGAGGGGGACAGGGGAGTTTGGGGCTACACCTTC.

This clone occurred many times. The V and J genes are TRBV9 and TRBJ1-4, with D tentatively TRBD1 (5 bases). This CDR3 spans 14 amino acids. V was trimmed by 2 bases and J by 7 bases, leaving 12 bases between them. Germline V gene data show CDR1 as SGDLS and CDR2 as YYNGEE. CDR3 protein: CASSVGGRGEKLFF. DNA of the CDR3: TGTGCCAGCAGCGTTGGGGGTAGGGGTGAAAAACTGTTTTTT. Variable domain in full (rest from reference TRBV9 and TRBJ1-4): DSGVTQTPKHLITATGQRVTLRCSPRSGDLSVYWYQQSLDQGLQFLIQYYNGEERAKGNILERFSAQQFPDLHSELNLSSLELGDSALYFCASSVGGRGEKLFFGSGTQLSVL.

The CDR3 reads CASSYSGRSSGNTIYF. As DNA, the CDR3 is TGTGCCAGCAGTTACTCGGGCCGGAGCTCTGGAAACACCATATATTTT. The chain recombines TRBV6-6 with TRBJ1-3; D call uncertain. Trimming took 0 bases from V and 0 from J, leaving 9 bases between them. Per germline, CDR1 MNHNY and CDR2 SVGAGI (reference sequence). This CDR3 has 16 residues.